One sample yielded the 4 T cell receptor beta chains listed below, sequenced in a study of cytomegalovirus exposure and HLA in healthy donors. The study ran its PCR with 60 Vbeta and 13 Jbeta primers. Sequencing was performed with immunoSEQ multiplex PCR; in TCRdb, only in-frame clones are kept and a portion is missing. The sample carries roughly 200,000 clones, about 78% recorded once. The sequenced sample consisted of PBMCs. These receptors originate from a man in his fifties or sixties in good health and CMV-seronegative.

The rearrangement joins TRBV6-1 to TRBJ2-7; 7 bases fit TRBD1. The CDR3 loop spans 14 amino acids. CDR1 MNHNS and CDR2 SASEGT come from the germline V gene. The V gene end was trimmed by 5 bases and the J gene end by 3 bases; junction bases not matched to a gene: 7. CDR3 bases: TGTGCCAGCAGTTTAGACAGGGTAGACTACGAGCAGTACTTC. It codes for CASSLDRVDYEQYF.

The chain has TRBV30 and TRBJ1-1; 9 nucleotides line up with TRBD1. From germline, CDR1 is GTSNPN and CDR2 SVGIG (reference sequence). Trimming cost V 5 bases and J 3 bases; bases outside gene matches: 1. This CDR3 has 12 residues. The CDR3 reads CAWGTGHTEAFF. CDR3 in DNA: TGTGCCTGGGGGACAGGGCACACTGAAGCTTTCTTT.

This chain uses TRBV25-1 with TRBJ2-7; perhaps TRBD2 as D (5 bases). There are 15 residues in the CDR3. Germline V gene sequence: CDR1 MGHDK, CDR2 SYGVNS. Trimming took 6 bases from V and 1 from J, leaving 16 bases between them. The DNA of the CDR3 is TGTGCCAGCAGGGGCGCGGTTCGGGGTTCCTACGAGCAGTACTTC. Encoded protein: CASRGAVRGSYEQYF.

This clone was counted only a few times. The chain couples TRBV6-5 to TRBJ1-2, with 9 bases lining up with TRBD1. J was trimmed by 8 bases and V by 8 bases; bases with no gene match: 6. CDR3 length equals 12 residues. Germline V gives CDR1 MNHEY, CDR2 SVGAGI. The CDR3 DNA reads TGTGCCAGCGGGACAGGGATATTGGGCTACACCTTC. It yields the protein CASGTGILGYTF.